The clone carrying this T cell receptor beta chain was observed a few times. What it binds is unknown. Profiling relied on immunoSEQ multiplex PCR, and the TCRdb table lists in-frame clones only, not all of them. This table holds roughly 2,900 clones, 35% to 45% found once. The entry originates in a study of T cells in localized non-small cell lung cancer. The study's findings and limits: Sequencing involved a lone tumor region, leaving heterogeneity possible.

V was pared by 2 bases and J by 2 bases, with 9 bases of the junction left unmatched. CDR1 is SGHNT, CDR2 YENEEA, per germline. The CDR3 extends over 18 amino acids. The V and J genes are TRBV11-3 and TRBJ2-7, with TRBD2 identical over 13 bases. The sequences come from lung tumor tissue, collected before any cancer treatment. The origin of this receptor is a male donor at least 60 years old with stage I squamous cell lung carcinoma. The CDR3 DNA follows: TGTGCCAGCAGCTTAATCCGGACTAGCGGGAGTATCGCCTACGAGCAGTACTTC. Amino acid sequence: CASSLIRTSGSIAYEQYF.